The sequence of this T cell receptor (beta chain) was determined in a study of T-cell reconstitution after alpha-beta-depleted transplantation in children. Points from the study as a whole: A year had passed since transplant, and T-cell counts and diversity by then came mostly from newly produced T cells. Diversity of TCRbeta at day 60 was high in some patients, arising from surviving recipient T cells and thymic progenitors. The study reportedly traced alpha-beta T cells about two months after transplant to several hundred expanded graft clones.

It was with unique molecular identifiers that the TCRbeta library was prepared. From the PCR reads, TCRdb called clonotypes with MiXCR, one entry per CDR3 protein. Of 200,000 to 300,000 distinct CDR3 sequences listed, more than 20% were seen once; the top ten hold around 4.8%. Germline CDR1 and CDR2: LGHDT and YNNKEL (reference sequence). The length of the CDR3 is 19 residues. V lost 4 bases and J lost 2, with 26 bases in between. Comments on this clonotype: Its matching antigen is unknown.

The starting material was PBMCs, mostly from graft donor cells, obtained 360 days after TCRalphabeta/CD19-depleted stem cell transplant. The chain links TRBV3-1 to TRBJ2-5; TRBD1 is a possible D gene (6 bases). This clonotype was sampled from a female patient aged 2-10 years who had a stem cell transplant for congenital amegakaryocytic thrombocytopenia, so the T cells may come from the graft donor. The CDR3 region is CASSPMEGGVVPMQETQYF. The CDR3 DNA sequence: TGTGCCAGCAGCCCCATGGAAGGGGGAGTAGTCCCCATGCAAGAGACCCAGTACTTC.